This T cell receptor beta chain appears in the sequencing data of a study of prognosis after radiotherapy for stage I lung cancer. In the study overall: The authors enrolled stage I non-small cell lung cancer patients between April 2018 and 2019.

Multiplex PCR, run in two rounds, amplified TCR beta CDR3 from genomic DNA. Primers specific to each TRBV and TRBJ gene drove first-round PCR. From the multiplex PCR reads, TCRdb called clonotypes with MiXCR, one entry per CDR3 protein. The repertoire holds roughly 30,000 distinct CDR3 sequences, with about 32% as singletons. General study points: Where distant metastases developed, patients had lower Shannon entropy after stereotactic body radiation therapy. The median unique TCR clone count dropped from around 10,000 to 6,500 after stereotactic body radiation therapy.

This clonotype showed up many times. Its cognate antigen is unknown. The junction differs from germline at one of its ends, possibly a read error. The CDR3 runs 13 residues. CDR1 is SGHTS and CDR2 is YDEGEE in the germline V gene. This sequence joins TRBV5-8 and TRBJ1-2; D perhaps matches TRBD1 (5 bases). Material: PBMCs, obtained before or after stereotactic body radiation therapy (not recorded which). The clonotype originates from a donor at least 50 years old with non-small cell lung cancer. In nucleotides, the CDR3 is TGTGCCAGCAGCCCGTCGGGACTCCCCATGGGCCAGTTC. Translating it yields CASSPSGLPMGQF.